This T cell receptor beta chain comes out of a study of identical twins. Study-level points and caveats: Compared with models, monozygotic twins showed more out-of-frame TCR alpha sharing. Invariant MAIT and iNKT cells may have partly biased zero-insertion analyses.

Germline V lookup: CDR1 SNHLY, CDR2 FYNNEI. CDR3 length equals 14 residues. V dropped 4 bases and J dropped 5; count of bases not matched to a gene: 3. A universal primer site was created by template switching, with the cDNA bearing unique molecular identifiers. TCRdb passed the 5' RACE reads through MiXCR, listing each CDR3 protein once. The sample has about 810,000 distinct CDR3 sequences, around an eighth seen once; the top ten hold around 1.5%. The sample holds many counts of this clonotype. Its specificity is not known. The sample was also reused in another study, on yellow fever vaccine responses in identical twins.

The source is a woman aged 18 to 35 in good health. The material sequenced was PBMCs. V is TRBV2 and J is TRBJ2-2; 8 positions agree with TRBD1. The CDR3 sequence: CASSVDRGTGELFF. Here the CDR3 DNA reads TGTGCCAGCAGTGTTGACAGGGGAACCGGGGAGCTGTTTTTT. The whole variable domain, filled in from reference TRBV2 and TRBJ2-2, reads EPEVTQTPSHQVTQMGQEVILRCVPISNHLYFYWYRQILGQKVEFLVSFYNNEISEKSEIFDDQFSVERPDGSNFTLKIRSTKLEDSAMYFCASSVDRGTGELFFGEGSRLTVL.